One and the same sample provided the 26 T cell receptor beta chains below, sequenced in a study of regulatory T cells in long-lasting Graves disease. Time point indicated: newly diagnosed GD, antithyroid drugs for less than 3 months. There was RNA extracted from PBMCs, and the TCR library was made from it. CDR3 regions were amplified by Arm-PCR using iRepertoire HTBI primers to build TCR beta libraries. TCRdb ran MiXCR on the multiplex PCR reads and lists one entry per CDR3 protein. The sample contains 400,000 to 450,000 distinct CDR3 sequences, about 15% of which appear only once. The same sample was also studied in work on T cells in Graves' hyperthyroidism and ophthalmopathy.

This specimen was peripheral blood mononuclear cells (PBMCs), taken at new diagnosis, from a patient treated with antithyroid drugs. All receptors derive from a woman in her twenties or thirties with Graves disease.

This clonotype was seen ten or more times. The rearrangement uses TRBV27 and TRBJ2-5; D is ambiguous. This CDR3 contains 14 residues. The germline gives CDR1 MNHEY, CDR2 SMNVEV (reference sequence). Trimming took off 0 bases at V and 9 bases at J, with 14 bases between the two ends. This chain's CDR3 is CASSLSGQLAAQYF. The CDR3 DNA sequence: TGTGCCAGCAGTTTATCGGGCCAACTTGCGGCCCAGTACTTC.

As concerns this clonotype: This clone may be a read error of a much larger clone one base away. This chain uses TRBV11-3 with TRBJ2-7; D might be TRBD1 (5 bases). Trimming left V 3 bases short and J 7 bases short, with 25 bases between. This CDR3 spans 17 amino acids. Germline V gene lookup returns CDR1 SGHNT and CDR2 YENEEA. The CDR3 sequence is CASSFIRVPQPYNEQYF. The DNA of the CDR3 is TGTGCCAGCAGCTTTATCAGGGTGCCTCAACCCTACAATGAGCAGTACTTC.

In this sample, this clonotype turned up many times. The rearrangement joins TRBV2 to TRBJ1-1, with D uncertain. Germline V gene sequence: CDR1 SNHLY, CDR2 FYNNEI. Trimming left V 6 bases short and J 8 bases short, with 16 bases between. The CDR3 has 13 residues. DNA of the CDR3: TGTGCCAGCAGGGACCGCTACCTCAAGGAAGCTTTCTTT. This translates into CASRDRYLKEAFF.

The table lists this clonotype with many counts. The rearrangement uses TRBV11-2 and TRBJ2-1, with TRBD2 as a possible D gene (5 bases). Between the trimmed V and J ends, which lost 5 bases and 0 bases, there was a span of 17 bases. The CDR3 totals 17 residues. The germline CDR1 and CDR2 sequences are SGHAT and FQNNGV. CDR3 sequence reads: CASSLTLADYSYNEQFF. CDR3 in DNA: TGTGCCAGCAGCCTGACTCTAGCTGACTACTCCTACAATGAGCAGTTCTTC. The variable domain in full, with the rest retrieved from reference TRBV11-2 and TRBJ2-1, is EAGVAQSPRYKIIEKRQSVAFWCNPISGHATLYWYQQILGQGPKLLIQFQNNGVVDDSQLPKDRFSAERLKGVDSTLKIQPAKLEDSAVYLCASSLTLADYSYNEQFFGPGTRLTVL.

This clonotype has ten or more counts. The genes are TRBV20-1 and TRBJ2-1, with D tentatively TRBD1 or TRBD2 (5 bases each). Germline V CDR1 and CDR2: DFQATT, SNEGSKA (reference sequence). This CDR3 spans 15 amino acids. V lost 3 bases and J lost 5, with 17 bases in between. CDR3 loop: CSASTGPEGNNEQFF. CDR3 bases: TGCAGTGCTAGTACGGGACCTGAAGGGAACAATGAGCAGTTCTTC.

The table lists this clonotype with many counts. CDR3 protein: CASSYGTRAGELFF. CDR3 DNA sequence: TGTGCCAGCAGTTACGGGACCCGGGCCGGGGAGCTGTTTTTT. The chain joins TRBV12-3 or TRBV12-4 to TRBJ2-2; possibly TRBD1 or TRBD2 for D (5 bases each). CDR3 length: 14 residues. Deletions cut 4 bases from V and 6 bases from J, with 12 bases between.

This clonotype has at least ten counts. The CDR3 loop is CASSFHGGGVTDTQYF. CDR3 nucleotide sequence: TGTGCCAGCAGTTTTCATGGGGGTGGGGTCACAGATACGCAGTATTTT. The rearrangement links TRBV28 to TRBJ2-3; the D gene could be TRBD1 or TRBD2 (5 bases each). Germline V gene sequence: CDR1 MDHEN, CDR2 SYDVKM. The V and J ends lost 3 bases and 2 bases respectively, with 15 bases between them. This CDR3 is 16 amino acids long.

Many counts were recorded for this clonotype. The rearrangement uses TRBV28 and TRBJ1-5; D remains ambiguous. Germline V gives CDR1 MDHEN, CDR2 SYDVKM. The CDR3 totals 14 residues. Trimming shortened V by 3 bases and J by 4 bases, and 10 bases separated the two germline ends. As DNA, the CDR3 is TGTGCCAGCAGTTTGCCCGGTCTAAATCAGCCCCAGCATTTT. This gives the protein CASSLPGLNQPQHF.

This clonotype was recorded many times. The chain combines TRBV28 with TRBJ2-3; D gene uncertain. The closer fit of TRBJ2-7 to the DNA end suggests the J call may be wrong. The CDR3 covers 13 residues. Per germline, CDR1 MDHEN and CDR2 SYDVKM. Written as DNA, the CDR3 is TGTGCCAGCAGCCTGAAAATCCCCCAGGAGCAGTACTTC. This codes for CASSLKIPQEQYF.

This clonotype was detected a few times. Compared with germline, one end of the junction differs, possibly owing to a read error. The chain recombines TRBV13 with TRBJ2-1; no definite D call. Germline V gives CDR1 PRHDT, CDR2 FYEKMQ (reference sequence). This CDR3 has 14 amino acids. The CDR3: CVSSYVQDYNEQFF. The CDR3, as DNA: TGTGTCAGCAGCTACGTTCAGGATTACAATGAGCAGTTCTTC. The variable domain in full, completed from reference TRBV13 and TRBJ2-1, reads AAGVIQSPRHLIKEKRETATLKCYPIPRHDTVYWYQQGPGQDPQFLISFYEKMQSDKGSIPDRFSAQQFSDYHSELNMSSLELGDSALYFCVSSYVQDYNEQFFGPGTRLTVL.

This clonotype was seen more than once but under ten times. The V and J genes are TRBV25-1 and TRBJ1-2, with a possible D match to TRBD1 (6 bases). Germline values: CDR1 MGHDK, CDR2 SYGVNS. The CDR3 length is 11 residues. The V gene lost 8 bases and the J gene lost 5 bases, with 9 bases spanning the gap. The CDR3 DNA follows: TGTGCCAGCGAACAGGGATATGGCTACACCTTC. Amino acids: CASEQGYGYTF.

A remark on this clonotype: A far larger clone is a single base away, which makes a read error likely. The chain links TRBV20-1 to TRBJ2-7; weak D call: TRBD2 (5 bases). The J call may be in error: the DNA end matches TRBJ2-1 better. CDR1 is DFQATT, CDR2 SNEGSKA, per germline (reference sequence). The CDR3 is made up of 12 amino acids. The CDR3 nucleotides read TGCAGTGGAGTGAGGGCATACAATGAGCAGTTCTTC. Translating it yields CSGVRAYNEQFF.

This clonotype appeared many times. The chain uses TRBV28 and TRBJ1-1, with D perhaps TRBD1 (5 bases). Germline CDR1 MDHEN, CDR2 SYDVKM. V shed 2 bases and J shed 0 bases, with 13 bases lying between them. The CDR3 extends over 16 amino acids. The CDR3 spells CASSLPLTELNTEAFF. Written as DNA, the CDR3 is TGTGCCAGCAGTTTACCATTGACAGAATTGAACACTGAAGCTTTCTTT.

The rearrangement uses TRBV10-3 and TRBJ1-1, with TRBD1 as a possible D gene (6 bases). Germline V lookup: CDR1 ENHRY, CDR2 SYGVKD. V shed 6 bases and J shed 3 bases, with 17 bases lying between them. The CDR3 contains 15 residues. CDR3 nucleotides: TGTGCCATCAGAGACCTACAGGGTTCGGACACTGAAGCTTTCTTT. Translation gives CAIRDLQGSDTEAFF.

J is TRBJ2-7 and V is TRBV29-1, with D possibly TRBD1 on 5 matching bases. From germline, CDR1 is SQVTM and CDR2 ANQGSEA. This CDR3 comprises 12 residues. V was clipped by 4 bases and J by 3 bases, with 10 bases between them. As DNA, the CDR3 is TGCAGCGTTGTTGGGGCTGTCTACGAGCAGTACTTC. Translating it yields CSVVGAVYEQYF.

This clonotype was counted at least ten times. V and J are TRBV11-3 and TRBJ2-1; TRBD1 is a possible D gene (5 bases). The CDR3 totals 15 residues. Germline CDR1 and CDR2: SGHNT and YENEEA. Trimming pared 0 bases from V and 0 bases from J, leaving 6 bases between. CDR3 region: CASSLEDNSYNEQFF. The CDR3 DNA sequence: TGTGCCAGCAGCTTAGAGGACAACTCCTACAATGAGCAGTTCTTC.

Ten or more counts support this clonotype. The chain carries TRBV12-3 or TRBV12-4 and TRBJ1-4; D gene uncertain. The V end was cut by 4 bases, the J end by 8 bases, with 17 bases between. The CDR3 covers 15 residues. The CDR3 region has the DNA TGTGCCAGCAGTTCCAGCGGCCTGGAGGACGAAAAACTGTTTTTT. This gives the protein CASSSSGLEDEKLFF.

This clonotype was seen only a few times. This likely comes from a read error, as the CDR3 has no conserved phenylalanine or tryptophan at its end. The gene calls are TRBV27 and TRBJ2-7; D may be TRBD1 (5 bases). The CDR3 runs 14 residues. Per germline, CDR1 MNHEY and CDR2 SMNVEV (reference sequence). V was pared by 4 bases and J by 6 bases, with 16 bases between. The CDR3 protein is CASSSAGQIGEQYY. In DNA, the CDR3 is TGTGCCAGCAGTTCAGCCGGACAAATCGGCGAGCAGTACTAC.

This clonotype has more than one count but fewer than ten. The chain recombines TRBV29-1 with TRBJ2-7; D ambiguous. V was trimmed by 3 bases and J by 0 bases, leaving 9 bases between them. The CDR3 is 13 residues long. The V gene's germline CDR1 is SQVTM and CDR2 ANQGSEA. CDR3 nucleotide sequence: TGCAGCGTTGAGCCCGGTGGCTCCTACGAGCAGTACTTC. It specifies CSVEPGGSYEQYF.

This clonotype was detected only a few times. This chain joins TRBV12-3 or TRBV12-4 and TRBJ2-3, with a possible D match to TRBD1 (6 bases). This CDR3 spans 14 amino acids. Trimming took 3 bases from V and 4 from J, leaving 11 bases between them. As DNA, the CDR3 is TGTGCCAGCAGTTTTGACAGGTCGGCAGATACGCAGTATTTT. It specifies CASSFDRSADTQYF.

The chain has TRBV11-3 and TRBJ2-1, with TRBD2 matching 8 bases. This CDR3 contains 14 residues. Germline V CDR1 and CDR2: SGHNT, YENEEA. V lost 5 bases, J lost 11 bases, and 11 bases stayed unmatched. CDR3 DNA: TGTGCCAGCAGCCTCCAGATGGGTAGCGGGAAGCAGTTCTTC. Translation: CASSLQMGSGKQFF.

On this clonotype itself: A read error is possible here, since a much larger clone lies one base away. CDR3 sequence: CSARRQPIGENTEVFF. In nucleotides, the CDR3 is TGCAGTGCTAGACGGCAGCCTATTGGGGAAAACACTGAAGTTTTCTTT. This chain joins TRBV20-1 and TRBJ1-1; no reliable D call. Germline-derived CDR1 and CDR2 are DFQATT and SNEGSKA (reference sequence). The CDR3 totals 16 residues.

This clonotype appeared a few times. The chain is built from TRBV12-3 or TRBV12-4 and TRBJ1-1, with a weak D call TRBD1 (5 bases). Trimming shortened V by 6 bases and J by 0 bases, and 26 bases separated the two germline ends. CDR3 length equals 19 residues. The CDR3 DNA sequence: TGTGCCAGCAGCCGTACCGGGGGATTGACTCTCCCTATGAACACTGAAGCTTTCTTT. Protein sequence: CASSRTGGLTLPMNTEAFF.

This clonotype was seen ten or more times. V usage is TRBV12-3 or TRBV12-4 and J usage is TRBJ2-1, with 7 bases identical to TRBD1. The ends lost 5 bases at V and 5 bases at J; junction bases unmatched: 6. CDR3 length equals 14 residues. CDR3 residues: CASSPGTDNNEQFF. The CDR3 DNA follows: TGTGCCAGCAGTCCCGGGACAGATAACAATGAGCAGTTCTTC.

The chain links TRBV7-9 to TRBJ1-2, with no clear D. The CDR3 totals 14 residues. CDR1 is SEHNR, CDR2 FQNEAQ, per germline (reference sequence). The V end lost 1 base, the J end lost 2 bases, and 8 bases lay between the germline ends. The CDR3 protein is CASSLEIPNYGYTF. The CDR3 coding sequence is TGTGCCAGCAGCTTAGAGATACCCAACTATGGCTACACCTTC.

As to this clonotype: Given a much more abundant clone one base away, this may be a read error. The V and J genes are TRBV30 and TRBJ2-1, with D possibly being TRBD1 (5 bases). Germline V gives CDR1 GTSNPN, CDR2 SVGIG (reference sequence). The germline V and J ends were trimmed by 1 base and 0 bases, with 10 bases remaining between them. This CDR3 has 15 residues. The CDR3 region has the DNA TGTGCCTGGAGTGCAGGGAAGGTCTCCTACAATGAGCAGTTCTTC. Protein: CAWSAGKVSYNEQFF.